This TCR beta chain stems from a study of T-cell reconstitution after alpha-beta-depleted transplantation in children. A TCRbeta library incorporating unique molecular identifiers was prepared. TCRdb re-derived calls from the PCR reads in MiXCR, one entry per CDR3 protein. The sample records about 590,000 distinct CDR3 sequences, approximately 12% being singletons. This clonotype was detected ten times or more. Antigen unknown. Study-level points and caveats: A year had passed since transplant, and T-cell counts and diversity by then came mostly from newly produced T cells. Recipient T cells and thymic progenitors that survived were the source of the high TCRbeta diversity seen at day 60 in some patients. Several hundred expanded graft clones reportedly gave rise to the alpha-beta T cells present about two months after transplant.

The V gene's germline CDR1 is MDHEN and CDR2 SYDVKM. CDR3 length equals 14 residues. V was cut by 6 bases and J by 0 bases, with 12 bases left in between. This clonotype was sampled from a male patient between 5 and 17 years old who had a stem cell transplant for acute myeloid leukemia, so the T cells may come from the graft donor. Sequences were derived from PBMCs, mostly from graft donor cells, sampled 360 days after TCRalphabeta/CD19-depleted stem cell transplant. The V call is TRBV28, the J call TRBJ2-7; no definite D call. In nucleotides, the CDR3 is TGTGCCAGCAGAAGGACGCCGAGCTCCTACGAGCAGTACTTC. It is translated as CASRRTPSSYEQYF.